The sequence of this T cell receptor beta chain was determined in a study of blood T cell repertoires in COVID-19. Study-wide context: Sites in the United States, Italy and Spain provided acute and convalescent COVID-19 samples. T cells, B-cell-depleted T cells, or PBMCs provided the cDNA or gDNA that served as material.

CDR3 size: 16 residues. Germline V gene lookup returns CDR1 MNHEY and CDR2 SVGAGI. Study processing details: The authors estimated nucleated cell counts from reference gene primer amplification. The repertoire was sequenced with immunoSEQ multiplex PCR; TCRdb's copy has only in-frame clones and lacks some. The DNA gave D and trimming, while V, J and clone size come from that table. The sample holds around 250,000 clones, approximately 85% seen once. Sequenced material: peripheral blood. The chain employs TRBV6-5 and TRBJ2-5; D possibly corresponds to TRBD1 (6 bases). The J call may be incorrect, as the DNA end agrees better with TRBJ2-7. The sequence was obtained from a man aged 50 to 60 with active or convalescent COVID-19. The CDR3 DNA is TGTGCCAGCAGTTACAATACTGGGGGCAAGTCCGACGAGCAGTACTTC. Its translation is CASSYNTGGKSDEQYF.